What follows is one TCR beta chain and its context. The antigen remains unidentified. It was with 60 Vbeta and 13 Jbeta primers that the PCR ran. The repertoire was sequenced with immunoSEQ multiplex PCR; TCRdb's copy has only in-frame clones and lacks some. The sample has around 200,000 clones, roughly 70% seen once; the top ten hold 2.6%. Looked up from germline, CDR1 is SGHRS and CDR2 is YFSETQ. This CDR3 is built from 14 residues. V was pared by 2 bases and J by 6 bases, with 11 bases between. These data originate in a study of cytomegalovirus exposure and HLA in healthy donors. Broader study findings: The authors later found HLA-associated TCR beta chains more clonally expanded than equally common others.

The TCR was taken from a man between 40 and 49 years old in good health and CMV-seropositive. Sequencing was carried out using PBMCs. V and J are TRBV5-1 and TRBJ2-2, with D possibly TRBD2 on 6 matching bases. The CDR3 loop reads CASSFDREPGELFF. Here the CDR3 DNA reads TGCGCCAGCAGCTTTGACCGGGAGCCCGGGGAGCTGTTTTTT.